This T cell receptor beta chain was recorded in a study of siplizumab effects on memory and regulatory T cells. Comment on this clone: Its matching antigen is unknown.

Generated by immunoSEQ multiplex PCR, the TCRdb table keeps only in-frame clones and is missing some. Of some 9,900 clones listed, roughly 50% are singletons. Researchers cocultured the mixed lymphocyte reaction cells at 37°C for 6 to 7 days. Germline CDR1 and CDR2: MDHEN and SYDVKM. V trimming: 8 bases; J trimming: 4 bases; junction bases outside the gene matches: 5. The CDR3 contains 13 residues. This clonotype was sampled from a human donor in good health; the cells came from an allogeneic mixed lymphocyte reaction. The chain couples TRBV28 to TRBJ1-3, with 7 nucleotides matching TRBD1. The sample consisted of CFSE-low (dividing) CD4+ T cells sorted from an allogeneic mixed lymphocyte reaction. The CDR3: CASGWDSGNTIYF. In DNA form, the CDR3 reads TGTGCCAGCGGATGGGACAGCGGAAACACCATATATTTT.